The entry that follows covers one T cell receptor (beta chain) sequence. The antigen is not known. This entry comes from a study of a mutant IDH1 vaccine in newly diagnosed glioma. Study overall: Treated patients comprised about 60% males and 37.5% females, mean age roughly 44 years. Earlier treatment was radiotherapy, temozolomide, or both, with most getting both.

Assay used: immunoSEQ multiplex PCR; TCRdb lists only in-frame clones, some missing. The table includes around 82,000 clones, 82% detected once. Time point noted: baseline, week 1 (first vaccination visit). Regarding treatment: pre-vaccination baseline after standard-of-care therapy. General study points: Pseudoprogression seemed unrelated to changes in top peripheral T cell clonotypes. Researchers report vaccine-induced immune responses in 80% to 95% of patients.

The source of this sequence is a man between 35 and 55 years old with glioma. Some clones in this sample may be carry-over from other donors' samples. This sample comprised PBMCs, obtained from a glioma patient treated with radiotherapy, temozolomide or both.

For the CDR3, the DNA is TGTGCCAGCACCCAGACAGGGGAGAACACTGAAGCTTTCTTT. It is translated as CASTQTGENTEAFF. V and J are TRBV2 and TRBJ1-1; 8 bases map to TRBD1. The V and J ends lost 7 bases and 1 base, in that order; junction bases with no gene match: 5. Germline loops: CDR1 SNHLY, CDR2 FYNNEI. The CDR3 loop spans 14 amino acids. The variable domain in full, with the rest retrieved from reference TRBV2 and TRBJ1-1, is EPEVTQTPSHQVTQMGQEVILRCVPISNHLYFYWYRQILGQKVEFLVSFYNNEISEKSEIFDDQFSVERPDGSNFTLKIRSTKLEDSAMYFCASTQTGENTEAFFGQGTRLTVV.